Below are 6 T cell receptor beta chains sequenced from a single sample in a study of patients and donors after allogeneic stem cell transplantation. MiXCR, applied by TCRdb to the RT-PCR reads, yields one record per CDR3 protein. The table has 920,000 or so distinct CDR3 sequences, roughly 17% seen once. What was sequenced was blood, either unsorted or a sorted T cell fraction (not recorded which). These receptors were obtained from a human donor who was either an allogeneic HSCT recipient or a stem cell or donor lymphocyte infusion donor (not recorded which). It is not recorded whose cells these are; they may come from a transplant donor.

V is TRBV5-1 and J is TRBJ2-2; D may be TRBD2 (5 bases). This CDR3 contains 14 residues. The germline V and J ends were trimmed by 3 bases and 6 bases, with 12 bases remaining between them. Germline V gives CDR1 SGHRS, CDR2 YFSETQ. For the CDR3, the DNA is TGCGCCAGCAGCTCCGGACTGGACGCCGGGGAGCTGTTTTTT. It yields the protein CASSSGLDAGELFF.

This rearrangement joins TRBV12-3 or TRBV12-4 to TRBJ1-1; D unresolved. The V end was cut by 7 bases, the J end by 1 base, with 7 bases between. CDR3 length: 12 amino acids. CDR3 sequence reads: CASTERNTEAFF. The CDR3, as DNA: TGTGCCAGCACCGAGCGGAACACTGAAGCTTTCTTT.

This chain uses TRBV7-2 with TRBJ2-5; possibly TRBD1 for D (6 bases). Per germline, CDR1 SGHTA and CDR2 FQGNSA. The V and J ends lost 2 bases and 4 bases respectively, with 17 bases between them. The CDR3 covers 16 residues. CDR3 nucleotides: TGTGCCAGCAGCTTAAGGTTGACAGGCCCCCCAGAGACCCAGTACTTC. This translates into CASSLRLTGPPETQYF.

The chain employs TRBV6-5 and TRBJ1-6; D call uncertain. CDR1 and CDR2 from the germline V gene are MNHEY and SVGAGI. The ends were cut back, 0 bases at V and 0 bases at J, with 12 bases in the middle. The CDR3 loop spans 18 amino acids. CDR3 residues: CASSYSMDGSSYNSPLHF. DNA for the CDR3: TGTGCCAGCAGTTACTCGATGGACGGGAGCTCCTATAATTCACCCCTCCACTTT.

V is TRBV12-3 or TRBV12-4 and J is TRBJ2-3; D is uncertain. The CDR3 is made up of 14 amino acids. Trimming pared 8 bases from V and 7 bases from J, leaving 19 bases between. The CDR3 protein is CASCPGPGGNTQYF. The DNA for the CDR3 is TGTGCCAGCTGCCCGGGCCCGGGTGGTAATACGCAGTATTTT.

This chain connects TRBV12-3 or TRBV12-4 to TRBJ2-3; D perhaps matches TRBD2 (6 bases). The V end was cut by 8 bases, the J end by 1 base, with 13 bases between. The CDR3 is made up of 14 amino acids. The CDR3 sequence: CASLGGRGTDTQYF. In DNA form, the CDR3 reads TGTGCCAGCCTGGGGGGAAGGGGCACAGATACGCAGTATTTT.